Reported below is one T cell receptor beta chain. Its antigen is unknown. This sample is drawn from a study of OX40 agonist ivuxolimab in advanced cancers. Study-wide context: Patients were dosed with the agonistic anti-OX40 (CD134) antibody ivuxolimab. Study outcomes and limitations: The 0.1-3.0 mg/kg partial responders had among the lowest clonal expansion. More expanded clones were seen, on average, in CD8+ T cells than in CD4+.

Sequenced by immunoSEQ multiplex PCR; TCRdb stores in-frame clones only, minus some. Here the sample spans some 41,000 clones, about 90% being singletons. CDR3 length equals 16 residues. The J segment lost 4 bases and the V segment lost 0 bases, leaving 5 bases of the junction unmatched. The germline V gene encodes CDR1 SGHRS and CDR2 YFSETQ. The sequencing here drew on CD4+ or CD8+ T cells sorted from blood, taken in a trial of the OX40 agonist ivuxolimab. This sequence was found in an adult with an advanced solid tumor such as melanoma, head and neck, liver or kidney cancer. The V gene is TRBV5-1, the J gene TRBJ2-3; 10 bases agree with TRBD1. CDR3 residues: CASSLAGDRGSDTQYF. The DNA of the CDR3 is TGCGCCAGCAGCTTGGCAGGGGACAGGGGTTCAGATACGCAGTATTTT.